Reported below is one T cell receptor (beta chain). Its antigen is unknown. Trimming stripped 5 bases from V and 6 bases from J, with 16 bases between. The CDR3 contains 14 residues. Germline CDR1 is SEHNR and CDR2 is FQNEAQ (reference sequence). Sequencing was performed with immunoSEQ multiplex PCR; in TCRdb, only in-frame clones are kept and a portion is missing. The sample lists around 90,000 clones; approximately 89% were seen once. This specimen comes from a study of T cell responses to AZD1222 COVID-19 vaccine. Overall study findings and caveats: With dominance at 160-218 and 743-854, vaccine-associated CD4 TCRs spanned spike.

This specimen consisted of peripheral blood, obtained on day 0 of MenACWY control vaccination. The TCR comes from an adult in good health. The rearrangement uses TRBV7-9 and TRBJ1-2; a weak D match, TRBD1 (5 bases). The CDR3 loop is CASSRGGERDGYTF. CDR3 bases: TGTGCCAGCAGCCGAGGAGGGGAAAGAGATGGCTACACCTTC.